This passage covers 28 T cell receptor beta chains from one sample sequenced in a study of T cell responses to AZD1222 COVID-19 vaccine. The method was immunoSEQ multiplex PCR; TCRdb's version includes in-frame clones alone and lacks a portion of them. There are some 150,000 clones in the sample; just under 90% occur only once, and roughly 4.3% lies in the top ten. Sequencing used peripheral blood, obtained 28 days after the second dose of the MenACWY control vaccine. The receptor set was obtained from an adult who received the MenACWY meningococcal vaccine as a control.

Written as DNA, the CDR3 is TGTGCCAGCAGTTCGGGACTTTTCTACGAGCAGTACTTC. The encoded protein is CASSSGLFYEQYF. The chain has TRBV6-5 and TRBJ2-7, with D possibly being TRBD2 (6 bases). CDR3 length: 13 amino acids. Trimming removed 4 bases from V and 3 bases from J, with 10 bases in between. Germline V gene data show CDR1 as MNHEY and CDR2 as SVGAGI.

V is TRBV11-2 and J is TRBJ1-1; 9 bases line up with TRBD1. V shed 3 bases, J shed 1 base, and the junction held 9 bases outside the gene matches. CDR1 and CDR2 from the germline V gene are SGHAT and FQNNGV. CDR3 size: 17 residues. CDR3 amino acids: CASSFWVPGQGNTEAFF. The CDR3 DNA sequence: TGTGCCAGCAGCTTCTGGGTTCCGGGACAGGGGAACACTGAAGCTTTCTTT.

The chain recombines TRBV27 with TRBJ2-1; possibly TRBD2 for D (6 bases). Between the trimmed V and J ends, which lost 5 bases and 4 bases, there was a span of 12 bases. CDR1 is MNHEY and CDR2 is SMNVEV in the germline V gene (reference sequence). This CDR3 comprises 14 residues. This CDR3 reads CASSGVSGYNEQFF. The CDR3 DNA follows: TGTGCCAGCAGTGGGGTTAGCGGATACAATGAGCAGTTCTTC.

About this clone itself: Other DNA sequences in this sample translate to the same CDR3. The genes are TRBV6-5 and TRBJ2-7; TRBD1 agrees at 9 bases. Trimming removed 0 bases from V and 1 base from J; junction bases left unmatched: 1. In germline, CDR1 is MNHEY, CDR2 SVGAGI. This CDR3 spans 15 amino acids. Here the CDR3 reads CASSYSGTGSYEQYF. CDR3 nucleotides: TGTGCCAGCAGTTACTCCGGGACAGGGTCCTACGAGCAGTACTTC.

The genes are TRBV10-2 and TRBJ2-5; TRBD1 agrees at 9 bases. The germline V gene encodes CDR1 WSHSY and CDR2 SAAADI. Trimming cost V 6 bases and J 4 bases; bases outside gene matches: 3. This CDR3 is built from 13 residues. CDR3 sequence reads: CASRDRGGETQYF. The CDR3 DNA reads as TGCGCCAGCAGAGACAGGGGGGGAGAGACCCAGTACTTC.

The chain carries TRBV7-2 and TRBJ2-5; 7 bases align to TRBD1. Looked up from germline, CDR1 is SGHTA and CDR2 is FQGNSA. V lost 1 base to trimming and J lost 3 bases; unmatched junction nucleotides: 14. CDR3 size: 18 residues. The CDR3 DNA reads TGTGCCAGCAGCTTAGTTCCCTTCGCCTCGGGACAGAAAGAGACCCAGTACTTC. As protein: CASSLVPFASGQKETQYF.

The chain employs TRBV28 and TRBJ1-2, with 8 bases that match TRBD1. V gave up 5 bases and J gave up 4 bases; unmatched junction bases: 9. The CDR3 extends over 15 amino acids. From germline, CDR1 is MDHEN and CDR2 SYDVKM. CDR3 DNA: TGTGCCAGCAGTCCTGGGACAGGTTATGCCTATGGCTACACCTTC. This gives the protein CASSPGTGYAYGYTF.

The chain recombines TRBV6-1 with TRBJ1-2, with TRBD1 identical over 8 bases. V lost 0 bases to trimming and J lost 2 bases; unmatched junction nucleotides: 5. The CDR3 loop spans 16 amino acids. CDR1 is MNHNS and CDR2 is SASEGT in the germline V gene. The CDR3 region has the DNA TGTGCCAGCAGTGAAGCCAAGGACAGGGCCAACTATGGCTACACCTTC. Protein: CASSEAKDRANYGYTF.

This clone was detected only a few times. J is TRBJ2-3 and V is TRBV7-9; the match to TRBD2 covers 8 bases. V lost 3 bases and J lost 2; bases outside the gene matches: 4. Germline CDR1 SEHNR, CDR2 FQNEAQ (reference sequence). This CDR3 has 15 residues. CDR3 nucleotides: TGTGCCAGCAGCTTGACTAGCGCCCTCACAGATACGCAGTATTTT. This translates into CASSLTSALTDTQYF. The full variable domain, in which reference TRBV7-9 and TRBJ2-3 provide the parts outside the CDR3, is DTGVSQNPRHKITKRGQNVTFRCDPISEHNRLYWYRQTLGQGPEFLTYFQNEAQLEKSRLLSDRFSAERPKGSFSTLEIQRTEQGDSAMYLCASSLTSALTDTQYFGPGTRLTVL.

The V call is TRBV25-1, the J call TRBJ2-3; no definite D call. The CDR3 is 15 residues long. The germline V and J ends were trimmed by 6 bases and 4 bases, with 17 bases remaining between them. CDR1 and CDR2 (germline): MGHDK, SYGVNS. The CDR3 sequence is CASSSGLTWSDTQYF. The CDR3, as DNA: TGTGCCAGCAGCTCCGGGCTCACATGGTCAGATACGCAGTATTTT. The full variable domain, with the rest looked up from reference TRBV25-1 and TRBJ2-3, is EADIYQTPRYLVIGTGKKITLECSQTMGHDKMYWYQQDPGMELHLIHYSYGVNSTEKGDLSSESTVSRIRTEHFPLTLESARPSHTSQYLCASSSGLTWSDTQYFGPGTRLTVL.

The chain links TRBV30 to TRBJ2-7; TRBD2 agrees at 7 bases. Germline V CDR1 and CDR2: GTSNPN, SVGIG (reference sequence). There are 13 residues in the CDR3. J lost 6 bases, V lost 2 bases, and 7 bases had no gene match. CDR3 protein: CAWSLGAGVEQYF. CDR3 bases: TGTGCCTGGAGTCTCGGGGCGGGAGTCGAGCAGTACTTC.

The V gene is TRBV7-8, the J gene TRBJ2-5; D is uncertain. V lost 5 bases to trimming and J lost 5 bases, with 6 bases between them. The CDR3 length is 11 residues. Germline V gene data show CDR1 as SGHVS and CDR2 as FQNEAQ. The CDR3 DNA is TGTGCCAGCAGCCGGACGGAGACCCAGTACTTC. Its protein product is CASSRTETQYF. Together with reference TRBV7-8 and TRBJ2-5, the CDR3 gives the full variable domain: GAGVSQSPRYKVAKRGQDVALRCDPISGHVSLFWYQQALGQGPEFLTYFQNEAQLDKSGLPSDRFFAERPEGSVSTLKIQRTQQEDSAVYLCASSRTETQYFGPGTRLLVL.

The chain carries TRBV27 and TRBJ2-1; TRBD2 matches at 11 bases. The germline gives CDR1 MNHEY, CDR2 SMNVEV (reference sequence). The CDR3 runs to 16 residues. Unmatched junction bases numbered 6, after V lost 6 bases and J lost 2 bases. The CDR3 DNA reads as TGTGCCAGCAGCGGAATTAGCGGGGGGGCCTACAATGAGCAGTTCTTC. Amino acid sequence: CASSGISGGAYNEQFF.

The rearrangement joins TRBV18 to TRBJ2-2; 12 bases align to TRBD2. The germline V gene has CDR1 KGHSH and CDR2 LQKENI. V lost 10 bases and J lost 6; bases outside the gene matches: 12. The CDR3 is made up of 16 amino acids. The CDR3 bases are TGTGCCACTTCTTCTGGACTAGCGGGACCTGCCGGGGAGCTGTTTTTT. This gives the protein CATSSGLAGPAGELFF.

This chain links TRBV7-9 with TRBJ1-2; weak D call: TRBD1 (6 bases). The germline V gene encodes CDR1 SEHNR and CDR2 FQNEAQ (reference sequence). The CDR3 consists of 15 residues. V was trimmed by 6 bases and J by 4 bases, leaving 18 bases between them. CDR3 bases: TGTGCCAGCAGTTCCCCTCGGGGGGGCCTCTATGGCTACACCTTC. Residues: CASSSPRGGLYGYTF.

This chain joins TRBV24-1 and TRBJ1-1; D remains unclear. V was clipped by 10 bases and J by 1 base, with 18 bases between them. This CDR3 comprises 15 residues. CDR1 is KGHDR and CDR2 is SFDVKD in the germline V gene. The CDR3 DNA follows: TGTGCCACAGAAGACACCTCTTCAGGGAACACTGAAGCTTTCTTT. Translated: CATEDTSSGNTEAFF.

The chain couples TRBV4-3 to TRBJ1-2; no reliable D call. Trimming cost V 3 bases and J 11 bases, with 22 bases left between them. Looked up from germline, CDR1 is LGHNA and CDR2 is YSLEER. CDR3 length: 15 residues. The CDR3 sequence: CASSQNPRRVQGYTF. The CDR3 nucleotides read TGCGCCAGCAGCCAGAACCCCAGAAGGGTCCAAGGGTACACCTTC.

This sequence joins TRBV6-5 and TRBJ2-3; D might be TRBD1 or TRBD2, each matching 5 bases. The CDR3 is made up of 15 amino acids. V lost 3 bases and J lost 4, with 14 bases in between. Germline assignment: CDR1 MNHEY and CDR2 SVGAGI. CDR3 bases: TGTGCCAGCAGTTATACGGGGCCCAGTGCAGATACGCAGTATTTT. The encoded protein is CASSYTGPSADTQYF.

V usage is TRBV10-2 and J usage is TRBJ1-3; D unresolved. The germline V gene encodes CDR1 WSHSY and CDR2 SAAADI. The V end was cut by 2 bases, the J end by 2 bases, with 7 bases between. The CDR3 is 14 amino acids. This CDR3 is CASSERSPGNTIYF. DNA of the CDR3: TGCGCCAGCAGTGAGAGGTCTCCTGGAAACACCATATATTTT.

The rearrangement uses TRBV7-9 and TRBJ2-5; 8 bases map to TRBD1. Germline CDR1 SEHNR, CDR2 FQNEAQ (reference sequence). J was trimmed by 4 bases and V by 5 bases; bases with no gene match: 6. The CDR3 sequence is 14 residues long. CDR3 amino acids: CASSPTDRVETQYF. In DNA, the CDR3 is TGTGCCAGCAGCCCGACGGACAGGGTAGAGACCCAGTACTTC. Full variable domain (remainder filled in from reference TRBV7-9 and TRBJ2-5): DTGVSQNPRHKITKRGQNVTFRCDPISEHNRLYWYRQTLGQGPEFLTYFQNEAQLEKSRLLSDRFSAERPKGSFSTLEIQRTEQGDSAMYLCASSPTDRVETQYFGPGTRLLVL.

The chain recombines TRBV29-1 with TRBJ1-2; D is unresolved. Germline CDR1 is SQVTM and CDR2 is ANQGSEA. This CDR3 has 18 residues. V was trimmed by 0 bases and J by 8 bases, leaving 28 bases between them. The CDR3 DNA sequence: TGCAGCGTTGAAGATTATGGGATGCGGGTCGGCGGAAAGTTGGGCTACACCTTC. Its protein product is CSVEDYGMRVGGKLGYTF.

This clone was detected only once. The chain recombines TRBV4-1 with TRBJ1-5; the D gene is possibly TRBD1 (5 bases). V was pared by 1 base and J by 6 bases, with 16 bases between. This CDR3 has 16 residues. The V gene's germline CDR1 is MGHRA and CDR2 YSYEKL. CDR3 DNA sequence: TGCGCCAGCAGCCAAGGGCAGGGCCCACGAAGTCAGCCCCAGCATTTT. Its translation: CASSQGQGPRSQPQHF.

This chain links TRBV30 with TRBJ1-4; a possible D gene is TRBD1 (5 bases). Germline-derived CDR1 and CDR2 are GTSNPN and SVGIG (reference sequence). The CDR3 extends over 13 amino acids. Trimming shortened V by 6 bases and J by 3 bases, and 11 bases separated the two germline ends. The CDR3 coding sequence is TGTGCCTGCGAGGGGCAACCTAATGAAAAACTGTTTTTT. It yields the protein CACEGQPNEKLFF.

The chain combines TRBV18 with TRBJ1-5; 7 bases line up with TRBD1. This CDR3 comprises 16 residues. Germline V CDR1 and CDR2: KGHSH, LQKENI. The V gene end was trimmed by 3 bases and the J gene end by 2 bases; junction bases not matched to a gene: 7. The CDR3 loop reads CASSPGQGTGNQPQHF. In DNA form, the CDR3 reads TGTGCCAGCTCACCCGGGCAGGGGACAGGCAATCAGCCCCAGCATTTT.

This clone was seen once. The J gene is TRBJ2-3, the V gene TRBV3-1 (or the pseudogene TRBV3-2); 8 bases are shared with TRBD2. Germline values: CDR1 LGHDT, CDR2 YNNKEL (reference sequence). The junction had 8 bases not matched to a gene; V was cut back by 5 bases and J by 1 base. The CDR3 sequence is 16 residues long. CDR3 residues: CASSFGRGLGTDTQYF. CDR3 DNA: TGTGCCAGCAGCTTCGGGAGGGGATTGGGCACAGATACGCAGTATTTT.

The rearrangement links TRBV5-5 to TRBJ1-2; the D gene is possibly TRBD1 (5 bases). CDR3 size: 18 residues. The germline CDR1 and CDR2 sequences are SGHKS and YYEKEE (reference sequence). V lost 0 bases and J 5 bases, leaving 23 bases between the germline ends. CDR3 sequence (DNA): TGTGCCAGCAGCTTGGTAGGGACGCACAGTCAGGGCGATTATGGCTACACCTTC. This gives the protein CASSLVGTHSQGDYGYTF.

The CDR3 nucleotides read TGTGCCAGCAGTTTCGTCGCCTACGAGCAGTACTTC. Residues: CASSFVAYEQYF. The chain couples TRBV12-3 or TRBV12-4 to TRBJ2-7; D gene uncertain. The CDR3 is 12 amino acids. The ends were cut back, 3 bases at V and 2 bases at J, with 5 bases in the middle.

The gene calls are TRBV7-9 and TRBJ2-7, with TRBD2 identical over 7 bases. Germline V gene sequence: CDR1 SEHNR, CDR2 FQNEAQ (reference sequence). J gave up 4 bases and V 5 bases, and 2 bases lay outside the gene matches. CDR3 length: 12 amino acids. In nucleotides, the CDR3 is TGTGCCAGCAGCCGACTAGCTTACGAGCAGTACTTC. This sequence encodes CASSRLAYEQYF.